This entry describes one T cell receptor (beta chain). Authors' methods: The assay estimated nucleated cells by amplifying reference gene primers. Some clones are missing from TCRdb's copy, which holds only in-frame ones; the method was immunoSEQ multiplex PCR. The D gene and trimming were derived from the DNA, and the V and J assignments and clone size from that table. The table records more than 150,000 clones, about 86% of them present only once. This entry belongs to a study of blood T cell repertoires in COVID-19. Study in general: Whether acute or convalescent, the COVID-19 samples came from the United States, Italy and Spain. PBMCs, B-cell-depleted T cells, or T cells provided the cDNA or gDNA that made up the material.

V was pared by 5 bases and J by 14 bases, with 16 bases between. Germline loops: CDR1 MNHEY, CDR2 SVGEGT. The CDR3 is 13 residues long. This TCR derives from a man younger than 30 with acute or convalescent COVID-19. The chain recombines TRBV6-2 or TRBV6-3 with TRBJ1-6; the D gene is possibly TRBD1 (6 bases). Source material: peripheral blood. The CDR3 DNA is TGTGCCAGCAGTGCTGACAGGCATCGGGCCCTCCACTTT. Translation gives CASSADRHRALHF.